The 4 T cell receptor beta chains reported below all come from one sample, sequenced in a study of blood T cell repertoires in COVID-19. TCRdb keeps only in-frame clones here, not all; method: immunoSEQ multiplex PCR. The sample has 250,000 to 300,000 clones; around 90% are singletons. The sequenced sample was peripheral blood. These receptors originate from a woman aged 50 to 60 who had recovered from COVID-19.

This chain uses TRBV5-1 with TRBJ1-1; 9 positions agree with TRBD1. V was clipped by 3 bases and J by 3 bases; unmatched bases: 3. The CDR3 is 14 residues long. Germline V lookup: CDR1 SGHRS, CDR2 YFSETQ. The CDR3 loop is CASSSRQGDTEAFF. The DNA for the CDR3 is TGCGCCAGCAGCTCCCGACAGGGGGACACTGAAGCTTTCTTT.

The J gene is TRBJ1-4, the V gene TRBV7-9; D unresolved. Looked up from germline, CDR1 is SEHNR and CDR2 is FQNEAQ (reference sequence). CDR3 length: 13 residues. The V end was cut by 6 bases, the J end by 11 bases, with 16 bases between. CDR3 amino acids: CASRPSGEIKLFF. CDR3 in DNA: TGTGCCAGCAGACCAAGCGGGGAGATCAAACTGTTTTTT.

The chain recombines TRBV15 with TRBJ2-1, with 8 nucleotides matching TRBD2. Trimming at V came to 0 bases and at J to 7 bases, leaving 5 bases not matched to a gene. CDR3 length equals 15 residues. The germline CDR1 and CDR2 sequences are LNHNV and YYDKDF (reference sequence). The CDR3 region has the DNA TGTGCCACCAGCAGAGAGGCACTAGCGGTAAATGAGCAGTTCTTC. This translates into CATSREALAVNEQFF.

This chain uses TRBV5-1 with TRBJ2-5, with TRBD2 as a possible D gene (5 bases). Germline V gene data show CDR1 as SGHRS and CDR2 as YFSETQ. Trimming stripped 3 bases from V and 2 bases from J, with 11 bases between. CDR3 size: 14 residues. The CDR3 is CASSSFGVQETQYF. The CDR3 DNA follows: TGCGCCAGCAGCTCCTTCGGGGTACAAGAGACCCAGTACTTC.